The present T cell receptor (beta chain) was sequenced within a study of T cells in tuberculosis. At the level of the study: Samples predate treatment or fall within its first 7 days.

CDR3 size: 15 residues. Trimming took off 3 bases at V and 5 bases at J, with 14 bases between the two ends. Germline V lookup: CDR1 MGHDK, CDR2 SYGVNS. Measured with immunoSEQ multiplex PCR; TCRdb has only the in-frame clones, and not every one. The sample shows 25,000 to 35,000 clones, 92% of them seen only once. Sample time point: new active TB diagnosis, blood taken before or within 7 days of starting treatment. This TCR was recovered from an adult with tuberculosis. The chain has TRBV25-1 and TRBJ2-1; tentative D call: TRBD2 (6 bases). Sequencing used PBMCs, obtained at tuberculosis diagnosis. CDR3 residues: CASSERVGLDNEQFF. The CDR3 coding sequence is TGTGCCAGCAGTGAGAGGGTGGGACTTGACAATGAGCAGTTCTTC.